Detailed here is one T cell receptor (beta chain). Its cognate antigen is unknown. This sample is part of a study of CD8 T cells in Susac syndrome. Reverse transcription of 0.5 to 1 ug RNA was performed with random hexamers. By means of immunoSEQ multiplex PCR, TCR beta CDR3 spanning 54 Vbeta and 13 Jbeta underwent amplification. TCRdb ran MiXCR on the immunoSEQ multiplex PCR reads and lists one entry per CDR3 protein. Of approximately 220,000 distinct CDR3 sequences detected, around 95% appear once; the ten largest clones hold about 0.08%. TCR beta sequencing covered blood CD8+ and CD4+ T cells. Negative isolation yielded CD4+ and CD8+ T cells, and FACS enriched TEMRA cells. Study results and limitations: TCR sequencing and HLA analysis covered a relatively small number of individuals.

The sequence derives from a human donor with multiple sclerosis. The sequencing input was CD4+ T cells from PBMCs.

CDR3 coding DNA: TGTGCCAGCAGCCCACCTGTTTCGGTGACGGCGAACACTGAAGCTTTCTTT. Amino acid sequence: CASSPPVSVTANTEAFF. The chain recombines TRBV3-1 with TRBJ1-1; the D is unclear. The V gene lost 4 bases and the J gene lost 1 base, with 19 bases spanning the gap. The CDR3 is 17 residues long. Germline V lookup: CDR1 LGHDT, CDR2 YNNKEL (reference sequence).